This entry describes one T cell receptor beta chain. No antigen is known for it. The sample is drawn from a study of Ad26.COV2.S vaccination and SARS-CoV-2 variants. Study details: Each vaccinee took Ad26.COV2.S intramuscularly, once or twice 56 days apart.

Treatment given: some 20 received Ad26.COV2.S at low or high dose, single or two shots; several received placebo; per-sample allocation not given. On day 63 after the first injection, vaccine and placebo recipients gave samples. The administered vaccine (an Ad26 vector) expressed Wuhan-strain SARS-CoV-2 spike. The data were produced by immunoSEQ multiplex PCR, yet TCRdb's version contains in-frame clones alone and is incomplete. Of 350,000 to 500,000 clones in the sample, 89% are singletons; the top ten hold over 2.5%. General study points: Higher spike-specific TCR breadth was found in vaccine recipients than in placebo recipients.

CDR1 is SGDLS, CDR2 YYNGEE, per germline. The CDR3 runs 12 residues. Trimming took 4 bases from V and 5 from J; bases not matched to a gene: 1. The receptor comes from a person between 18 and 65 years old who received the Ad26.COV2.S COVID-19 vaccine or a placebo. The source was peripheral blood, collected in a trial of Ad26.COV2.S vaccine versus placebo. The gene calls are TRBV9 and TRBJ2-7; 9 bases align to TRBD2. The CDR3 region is CASSRTSDEQYF. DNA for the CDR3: TGTGCCAGCAGCCGGACTAGCGACGAGCAGTACTTC. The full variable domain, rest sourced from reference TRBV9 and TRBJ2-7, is DSGVTQTPKHLITATGQRVTLRCSPRSGDLSVYWYQQSLDQGLQFLIQYYNGEERAKGNILERFSAQQFPDLHSELNLSSLELGDSALYFCASSRTSDEQYFGPGTRLTVT.